This T cell receptor beta chain comes out of a study of blood T cell repertoires in COVID-19. Study-level information: COVID-19 samples collected from the United States, Italy and Spain covered acute and convalescent phases. The analysed material was cDNA or gDNA that came from T cells, B-cell-depleted T cells, or PBMCs.

Seattle enrolled patients during active infection and tracked them longitudinally. This clone was seen a handful of times. The germline V gene encodes CDR1 MGHDK and CDR2 SYGVNS. There are 13 residues in the CDR3. The ends lost 5 bases at V and 5 bases at J; junction bases unmatched: 4. Original processing notes: Amplification from reference gene primers served as the basis for estimated nucleated cell counts. Clones were read by immunoSEQ multiplex PCR, and TCRdb kept only the in-frame ones, dropping some. Clonal size and the V and J genes are those of that table, whereas D and trimming came from the DNA. The data contain tens of thousands of clones, over 65% of them singletons.

The genes are TRBV25-1 and TRBJ1-1; the match to TRBD1 covers 8 bases. This sequence originates from a man aged 65 to 85 with COVID-19, enrolled during active disease. Sequencing was performed on peripheral blood. CDR3: CASSRQGATEAFF. CDR3 DNA sequence: TGTGCCAGCAGTCGTCAGGGGGCAACTGAAGCTTTCTTT.